This record concerns one TCR beta chain sequence. The antigen is undetermined. This sample was included in a study of cytomegalovirus exposure and HLA in healthy donors. Whole-study context: Later analysis reported that the approximately 120 validation repertoires shared the platform of the roughly 710 first-cohort repertoires. General study points: Subsequent analysis found a tendency for first-cohort TCR clusters to co-occur within the 120 or so validation repertoires.

Germline V CDR1 and CDR2: SGDLS, YYNGEE. The V gene end was trimmed by 0 bases and the J gene end by 7 bases; junction bases not matched to a gene: 12. The CDR3 totals 16 residues. Clones were read by immunoSEQ multiplex PCR, and TCRdb kept only the in-frame ones, dropping some. The sample lists approximately 110,000 clones; about 93% were seen once. This sequence was found in a woman aged 18-29 years in good health and CMV-seronegative. The sample taken for sequencing was PBMCs. The chain couples TRBV9 to TRBJ2-7; 8 bases align to TRBD1. In DNA, the CDR3 is TGTGCCAGCAGCGTAGCTACGTGGCAGGGGGCTGATGAGCAGTACTTC. This codes for CASSVATWQGADEQYF. Full variable domain (rest looked up from reference TRBV9 and TRBJ2-7): DSGVTQTPKHLITATGQRVTLRCSPRSGDLSVYWYQQSLDQGLQFLIQYYNGEERAKGNILERFSAQQFPDLHSELNLSSLELGDSALYFCASSVATWQGADEQYFGPGTRLTVT.